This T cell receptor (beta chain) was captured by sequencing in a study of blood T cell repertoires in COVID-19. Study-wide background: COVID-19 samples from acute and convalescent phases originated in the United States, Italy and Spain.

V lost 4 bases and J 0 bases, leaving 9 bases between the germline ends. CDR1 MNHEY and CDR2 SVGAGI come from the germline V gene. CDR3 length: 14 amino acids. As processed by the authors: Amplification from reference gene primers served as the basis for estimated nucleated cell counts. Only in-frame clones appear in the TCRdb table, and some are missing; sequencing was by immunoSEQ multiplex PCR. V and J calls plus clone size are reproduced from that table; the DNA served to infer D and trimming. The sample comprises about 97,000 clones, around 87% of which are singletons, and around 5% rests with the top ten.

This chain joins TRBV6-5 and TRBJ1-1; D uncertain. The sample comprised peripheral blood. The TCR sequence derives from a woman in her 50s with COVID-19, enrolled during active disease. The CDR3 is CASSSGSMNTEAFF. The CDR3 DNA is TGTGCCAGCAGTTCGGGGAGTATGAACACTGAAGCTTTCTTT.